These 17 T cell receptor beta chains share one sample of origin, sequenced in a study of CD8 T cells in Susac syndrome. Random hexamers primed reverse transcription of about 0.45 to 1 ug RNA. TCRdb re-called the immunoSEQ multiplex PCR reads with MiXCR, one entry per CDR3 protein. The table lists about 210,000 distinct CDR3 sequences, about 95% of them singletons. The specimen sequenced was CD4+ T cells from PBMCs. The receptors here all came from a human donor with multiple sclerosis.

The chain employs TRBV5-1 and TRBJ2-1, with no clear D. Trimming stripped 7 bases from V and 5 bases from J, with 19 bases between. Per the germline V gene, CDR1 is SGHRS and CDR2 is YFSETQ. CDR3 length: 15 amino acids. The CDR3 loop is CASSSVNSRNNEQFF. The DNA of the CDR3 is TGCGCCAGCTCGTCCGTTAATAGCCGAAACAATGAGCAGTTCTTC. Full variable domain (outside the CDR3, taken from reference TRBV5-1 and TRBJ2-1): KAGVTQTPRYLIKTRGQQVTLSCSPISGHRSVSWYQQTPGQGLQFLFEYFSETQRNKGNFPGRFSGRQFSNSRSEMNVSTLELGDSALYLCASSSVNSRNNEQFFGPGTRLTVL.

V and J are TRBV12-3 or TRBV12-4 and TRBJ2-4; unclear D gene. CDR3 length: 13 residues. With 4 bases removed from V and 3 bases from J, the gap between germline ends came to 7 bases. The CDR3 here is CASSSSGKNIQYF. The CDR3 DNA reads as TGTGCCAGCAGTTCGTCGGGCAAAAACATTCAGTACTTC.

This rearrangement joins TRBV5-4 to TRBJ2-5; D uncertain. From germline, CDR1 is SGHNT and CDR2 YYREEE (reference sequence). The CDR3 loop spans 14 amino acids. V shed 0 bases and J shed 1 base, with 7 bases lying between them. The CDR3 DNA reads TGTGCCAGCAGCTTGGGCCGGGCCCAAGAGACCCAGTACTTC. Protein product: CASSLGRAQETQYF.

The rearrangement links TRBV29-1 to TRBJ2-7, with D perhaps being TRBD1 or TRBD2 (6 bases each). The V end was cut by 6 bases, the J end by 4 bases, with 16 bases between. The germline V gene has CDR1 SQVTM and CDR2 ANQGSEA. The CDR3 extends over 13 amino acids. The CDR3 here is CSVRRGARYEQYF. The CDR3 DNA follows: TGCAGCGTGAGGAGGGGGGCGAGGTACGAGCAGTACTTC.

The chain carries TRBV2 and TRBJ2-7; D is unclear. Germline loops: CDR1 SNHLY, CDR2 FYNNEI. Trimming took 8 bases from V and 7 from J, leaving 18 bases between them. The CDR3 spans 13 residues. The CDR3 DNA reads TGTGCCAGCTCATTCCTCGCAGGTTTGGAGCAGTACTTC. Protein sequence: CASSFLAGLEQYF. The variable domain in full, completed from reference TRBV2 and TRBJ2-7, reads EPEVTQTPSHQVTQMGQEVILRCVPISNHLYFYWYRQILGQKVEFLVSFYNNEISEKSEIFDDQFSVERPDGSNFTLKIRSTKLEDSAMYFCASSFLAGLEQYFGPGTRLTVT.

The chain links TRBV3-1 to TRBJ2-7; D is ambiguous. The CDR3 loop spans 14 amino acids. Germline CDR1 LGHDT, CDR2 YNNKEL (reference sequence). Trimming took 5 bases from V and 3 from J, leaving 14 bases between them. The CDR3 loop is CASSSRTNLYEQYF. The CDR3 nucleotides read TGTGCCAGCAGCTCCCGGACCAACCTCTACGAGCAGTACTTC.

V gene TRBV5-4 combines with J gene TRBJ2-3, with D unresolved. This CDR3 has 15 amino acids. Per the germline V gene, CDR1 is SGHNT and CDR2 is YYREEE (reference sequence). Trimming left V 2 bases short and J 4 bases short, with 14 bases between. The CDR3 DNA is TGTGCCAGCAGCTTCCCGGGCAGCATGGCAGATACGCAGTATTTT. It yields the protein CASSFPGSMADTQYF.

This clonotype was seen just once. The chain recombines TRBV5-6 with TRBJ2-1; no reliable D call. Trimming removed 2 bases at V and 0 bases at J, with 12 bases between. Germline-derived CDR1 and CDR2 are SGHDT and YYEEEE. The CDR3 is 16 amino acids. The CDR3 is CASSLRTVSSYNEQFF. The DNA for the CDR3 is TGTGCCAGCAGCTTACGGACGGTAAGCTCCTACAATGAGCAGTTCTTC.

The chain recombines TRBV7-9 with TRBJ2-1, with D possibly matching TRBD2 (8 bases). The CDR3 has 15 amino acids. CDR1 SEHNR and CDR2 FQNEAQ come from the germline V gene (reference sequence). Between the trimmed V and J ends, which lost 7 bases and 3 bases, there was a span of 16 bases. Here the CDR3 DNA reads TGTGCCAGCACCAAGGGGGCGGGAGGCTACAATGAGCAGTTCTTC. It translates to CASTKGAGGYNEQFF.

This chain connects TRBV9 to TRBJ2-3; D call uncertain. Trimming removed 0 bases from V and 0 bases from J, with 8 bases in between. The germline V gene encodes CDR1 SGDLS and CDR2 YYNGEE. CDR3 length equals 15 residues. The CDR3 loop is CASSVAVSSTDTQYF. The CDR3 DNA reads TGTGCCAGCAGCGTAGCTGTTTCAAGCACAGATACGCAGTATTTT.

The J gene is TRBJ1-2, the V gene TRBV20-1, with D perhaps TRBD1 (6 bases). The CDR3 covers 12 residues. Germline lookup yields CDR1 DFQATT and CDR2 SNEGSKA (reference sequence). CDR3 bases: TGCAGGGGGGACGGGGGCGTTTCTGGCTACACCTTC. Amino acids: CRGDGGVSGYTF.

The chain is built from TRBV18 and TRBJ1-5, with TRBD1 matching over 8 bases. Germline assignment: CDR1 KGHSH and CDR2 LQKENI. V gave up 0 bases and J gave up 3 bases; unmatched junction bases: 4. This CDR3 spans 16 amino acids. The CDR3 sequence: CASSPPGTGFNQPQHF. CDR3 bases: TGTGCCAGCTCACCACCCGGGACAGGTTTCAATCAGCCCCAGCATTTT.

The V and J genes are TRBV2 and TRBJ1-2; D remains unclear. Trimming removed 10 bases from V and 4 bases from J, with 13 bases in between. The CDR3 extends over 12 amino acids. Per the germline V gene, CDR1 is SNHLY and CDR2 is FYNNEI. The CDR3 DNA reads TGTGCCAAAAGAGACGGCCTCTATGGCTACACCTTC. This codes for CAKRDGLYGYTF. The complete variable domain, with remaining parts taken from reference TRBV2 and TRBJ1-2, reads EPEVTQTPSHQVTQMGQEVILRCVPISNHLYFYWYRQILGQKVEFLVSFYNNEISEKSEIFDDQFSVERPDGSNFTLKIRSTKLEDSAMYFCAKRDGLYGYTFGSGTRLTVV.

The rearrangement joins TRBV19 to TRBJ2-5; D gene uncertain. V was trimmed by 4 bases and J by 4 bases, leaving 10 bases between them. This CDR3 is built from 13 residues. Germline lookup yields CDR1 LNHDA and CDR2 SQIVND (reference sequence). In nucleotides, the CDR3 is TGTGCCAGTAGTAAGGACGGCCCAGAGACCCAGTACTTC. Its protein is CASSKDGPETQYF.

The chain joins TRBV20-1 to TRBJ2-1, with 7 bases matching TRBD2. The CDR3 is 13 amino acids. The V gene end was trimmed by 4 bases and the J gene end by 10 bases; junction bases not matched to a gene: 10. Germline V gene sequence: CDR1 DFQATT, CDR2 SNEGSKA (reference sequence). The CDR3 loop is CSAKRAGNIEQFF. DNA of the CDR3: TGCAGTGCTAAACGAGCGGGAAATATCGAGCAGTTCTTC.

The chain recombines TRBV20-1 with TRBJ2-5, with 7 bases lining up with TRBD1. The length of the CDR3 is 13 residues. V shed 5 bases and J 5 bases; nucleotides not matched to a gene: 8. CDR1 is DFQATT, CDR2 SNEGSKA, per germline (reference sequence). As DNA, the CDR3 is TGCAGTGCTCGAAAGACAGGGACGGAGACCCAGTACTTC. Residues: CSARKTGTETQYF.

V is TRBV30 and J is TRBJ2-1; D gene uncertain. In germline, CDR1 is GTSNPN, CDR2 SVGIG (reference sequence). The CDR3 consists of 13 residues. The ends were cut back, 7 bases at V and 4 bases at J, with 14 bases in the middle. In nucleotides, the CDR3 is TGTGCCTCCTCGGCAGGCCAGTACAATGAGCAGTTCTTC. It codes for CASSAGQYNEQFF.